This entry is about one T cell receptor (beta chain). These data come from a study of blood T cell repertoires in COVID-19. Study background: PBMCs, B-cell-depleted T cells, or T cells provided the cDNA or gDNA that made up the material.

The method was immunoSEQ multiplex PCR; TCRdb's version includes in-frame clones alone and lacks a portion of them. Seen here are approximately 360,000 clones, 70% to 90% observed once, and the top ten hold approximately 1%. The CDR3 runs 16 residues. The V and J ends lost 7 bases and 8 bases, in that order; junction bases with no gene match: 10. In germline, CDR1 is SEHNR, CDR2 FQNEAQ (reference sequence). Sequenced material: PBMCs or T cells enriched from blood (not recorded which). V usage is TRBV7-9 and J usage is TRBJ2-3; 15 nucleotides line up with TRBD2. The receptor was derived from a woman in her thirties with acute COVID-19. CDR3 nucleotides: TGTGCCAGCATCGAACCCGGACTAGCGGGGGGGGGTACGCAGTATTTT. Its translation: CASIEPGLAGGGTQYF.